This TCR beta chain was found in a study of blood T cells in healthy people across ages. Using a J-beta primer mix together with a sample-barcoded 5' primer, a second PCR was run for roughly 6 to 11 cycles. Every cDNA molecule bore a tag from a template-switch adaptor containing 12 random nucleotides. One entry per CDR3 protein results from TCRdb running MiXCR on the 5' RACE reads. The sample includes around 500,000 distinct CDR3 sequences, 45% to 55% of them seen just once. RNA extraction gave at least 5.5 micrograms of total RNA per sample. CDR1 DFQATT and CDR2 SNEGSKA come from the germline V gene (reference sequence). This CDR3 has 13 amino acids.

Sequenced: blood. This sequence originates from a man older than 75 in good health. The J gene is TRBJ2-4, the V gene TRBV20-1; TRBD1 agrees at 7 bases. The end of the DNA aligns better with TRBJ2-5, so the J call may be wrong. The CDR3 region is CSAGDRVWETQYF. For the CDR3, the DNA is TGCAGTGCGGGAGACAGGGTTTGGGAGACCCAGTACTTC.